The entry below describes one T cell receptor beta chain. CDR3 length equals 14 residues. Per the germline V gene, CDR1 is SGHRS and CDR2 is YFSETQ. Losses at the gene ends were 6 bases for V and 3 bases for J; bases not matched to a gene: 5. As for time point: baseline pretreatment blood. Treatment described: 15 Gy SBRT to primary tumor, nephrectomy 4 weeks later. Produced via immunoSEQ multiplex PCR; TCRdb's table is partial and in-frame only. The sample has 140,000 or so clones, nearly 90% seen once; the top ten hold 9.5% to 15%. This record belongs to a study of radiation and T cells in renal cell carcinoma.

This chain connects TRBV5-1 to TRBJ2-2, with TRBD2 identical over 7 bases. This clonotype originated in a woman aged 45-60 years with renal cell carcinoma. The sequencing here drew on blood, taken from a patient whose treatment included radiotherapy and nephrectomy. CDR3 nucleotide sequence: TGCGCCAGCAACCCTAGCGGATACACCGGGGAGCTGTTTTTT. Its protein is CASNPSGYTGELFF.